Below are 2 T cell receptor beta chains sequenced from a single sample in a study of glioma-infiltrating T cells (dated by TCRdb to 2016 to 2017). The sequencing machine was an Illumina MiSeq. The iRepertoire nested amplicon-rescue multiplex PCR (arm-PCR) platform was used to amplify TCR alpha and beta CDR3 regions from RNA. The public reads were reprocessed in TCRdb via fastp at Q25 and MiXCR, keeping in-frame beta chains. Rows are unified per CDR3 protein, each entry keeping the most common DNA and genes. This sample comprises under 150,000 distinct CDR3 sequences, about two fifths of them detected only once. The ten largest clones take up about 18% of the sample. The sample comprised glioma tissue, nonneoplastic brain tissue, or PBMCs (not recorded which). The receptors were sampled from a human donor with low-grade glioma or glioblastoma, undergoing nonglioma brain surgery, or in good health (not recorded which).

This clonotype was seen a handful of times. The chain employs TRBV6-1 and TRBJ2-1; TRBD1 aligns across 7 bases. Germline V gene lookup returns CDR1 MNHNS and CDR2 SASEGT. The V segment lost 7 bases and the J segment 2 bases; nucleotides outside the gene matches: 8. The CDR3 has 15 residues. The CDR3 region is CASNEGQPTYNEQFF. CDR3 in DNA: TGTGCCAGCAACGAGGGACAGCCTACCTACAATGAGCAGTTCTTC.

CDR3 sequence reads: CASSGKRRETQYF. CDR3 nucleotide sequence: TGTGCCAGCAGTGGGAAGAGGCGAGAGACCCAGTACTTC. This sequence joins TRBV25-1 and TRBJ2-5, with D hard to call. The length of the CDR3 is 13 residues. V was clipped by 4 bases and J by 4 bases, with 10 bases between them. Germline CDR1 MGHDK, CDR2 SYGVNS.